This T cell receptor (beta chain) was found in a study of blood T cell repertoires in COVID-19. Seattle patient enrollment occurred during active infection, with longitudinal follow-up thereafter. This clone was detected once. Sequenced by immunoSEQ multiplex PCR; TCRdb stores in-frame clones only, minus some. The sample yields under 65,000 clones, 85% to 90% seen once. This CDR3 is 12 amino acids long. J is TRBJ2-7 and V is TRBV12-3 or TRBV12-4; D may be TRBD1 (6 bases). Sequencing was done on a sample of peripheral blood. This receptor was obtained from a woman aged 60 to 75 with COVID-19, enrolled during active disease. CDR3 coding DNA: TGTGCAGTGGCCCGAGGGGGTGGCGAGCAGTACTTC. Its protein is CAVARGGGEQYF.